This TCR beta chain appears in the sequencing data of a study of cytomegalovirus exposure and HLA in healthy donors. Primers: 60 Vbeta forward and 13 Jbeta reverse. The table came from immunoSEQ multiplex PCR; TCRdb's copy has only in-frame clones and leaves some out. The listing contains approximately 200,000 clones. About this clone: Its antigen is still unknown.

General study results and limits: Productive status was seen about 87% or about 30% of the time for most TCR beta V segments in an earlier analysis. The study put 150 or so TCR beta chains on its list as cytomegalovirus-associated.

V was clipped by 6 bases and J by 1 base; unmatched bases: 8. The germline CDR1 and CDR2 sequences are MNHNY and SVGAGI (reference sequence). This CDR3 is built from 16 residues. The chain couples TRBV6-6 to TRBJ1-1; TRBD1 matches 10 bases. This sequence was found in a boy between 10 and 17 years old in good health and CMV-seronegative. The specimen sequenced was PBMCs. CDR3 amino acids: CASSIPRDRGNTEAFF. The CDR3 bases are TGTGCCAGCAGCATCCCCCGGGACAGGGGGAACACTGAAGCTTTCTTT.